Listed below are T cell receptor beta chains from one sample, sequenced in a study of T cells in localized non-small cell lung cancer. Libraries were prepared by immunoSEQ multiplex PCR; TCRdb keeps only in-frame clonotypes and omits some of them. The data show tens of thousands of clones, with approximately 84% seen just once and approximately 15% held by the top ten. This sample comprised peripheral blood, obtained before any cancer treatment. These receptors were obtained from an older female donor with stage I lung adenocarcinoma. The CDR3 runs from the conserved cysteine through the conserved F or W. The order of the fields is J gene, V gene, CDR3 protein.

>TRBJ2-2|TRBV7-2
CASSSGTKDTGELFF
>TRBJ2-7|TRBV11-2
CASSLGQGFYEQYF
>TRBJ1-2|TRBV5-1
CASSTSGQGFYGYTF
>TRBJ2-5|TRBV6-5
CASSSFEREGRETQYF
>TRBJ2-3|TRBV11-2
CASSPGLTHTDTQYF
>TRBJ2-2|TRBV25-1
CASRGTANTGELFF
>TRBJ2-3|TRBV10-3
CAANTGTTTDTQYF
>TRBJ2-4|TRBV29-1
CSVAQGRAKNIQYF
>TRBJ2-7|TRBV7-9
CASSSGLSPYEQYF
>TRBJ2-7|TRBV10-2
CASSEGDRHSYEQYF
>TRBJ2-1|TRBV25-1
CATQREAYNEQFF
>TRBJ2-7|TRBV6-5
CASSRGSYEQYF
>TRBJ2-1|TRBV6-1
CASSEHILKEGQRQFF
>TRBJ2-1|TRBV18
CASLTGPGAYNEQFF
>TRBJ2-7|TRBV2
CASRGLAGLREQYF
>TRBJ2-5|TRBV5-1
CASSRRTSGEETQYF
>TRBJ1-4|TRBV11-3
CASSHPDRGEKLFF
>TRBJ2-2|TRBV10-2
CASTGGTSGGGYRSNTGELFF
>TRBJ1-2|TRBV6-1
CASRLDGLNYGYTF
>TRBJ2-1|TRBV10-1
CASSERRRGAYNEQFF
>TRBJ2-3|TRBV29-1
CSVGRDGTDTQYF
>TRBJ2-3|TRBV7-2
CASSLFPSGSGDTQYF
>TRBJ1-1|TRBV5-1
CASSLGNTRNTEAFF
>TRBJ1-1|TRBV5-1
CASKGRGTWGTEAFF
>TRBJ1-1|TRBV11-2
CASSPRTGRDTEAFF
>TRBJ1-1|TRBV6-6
CASSGPRVGNTEAFF
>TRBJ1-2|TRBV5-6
CASSINRGTKSHGYTF
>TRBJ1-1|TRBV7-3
CASSLSQNTEAFF
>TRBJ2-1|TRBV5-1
CASSFGGALTYNEQFF
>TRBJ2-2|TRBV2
CASIDTNTGELFF
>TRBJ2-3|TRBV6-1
CASSEIRATQYF
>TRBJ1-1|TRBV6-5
CASSKTGMNTEAFF
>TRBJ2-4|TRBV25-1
CASSFRGVDGNIQYF
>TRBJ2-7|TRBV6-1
CASSQAGWREQYF
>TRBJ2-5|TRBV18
CASSSSASDRETQYF
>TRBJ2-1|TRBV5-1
CASSVQGAIGSYNEQFF
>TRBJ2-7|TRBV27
CASSLMSSSYEQYF
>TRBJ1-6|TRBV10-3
CAISENGGGANNSPLHF
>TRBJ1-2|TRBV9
CASSTLRGYTF
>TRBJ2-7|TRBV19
CASSIGSGRTDEQYF
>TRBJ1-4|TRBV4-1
CASSQGVGQGFEKLFF
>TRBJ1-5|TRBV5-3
CARSLAPAYSNQPQHF
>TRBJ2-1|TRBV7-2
CASSLGGLAGVLDEQFF
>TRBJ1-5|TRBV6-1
CASSGDRGDQPQHF
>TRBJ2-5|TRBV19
CASSGAARETQYF
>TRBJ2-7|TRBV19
CASSARTGNEQYF
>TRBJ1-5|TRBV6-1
CATKFETYSNQPQHF
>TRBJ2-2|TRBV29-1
CSGGQGTGGELFF
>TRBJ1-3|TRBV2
CASRNNGNTIYF
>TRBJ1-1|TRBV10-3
CAIGTGTEAFF
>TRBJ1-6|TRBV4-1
CASSQGDRNSPLHF
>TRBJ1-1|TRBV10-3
CAVNRLHGSTEAFF
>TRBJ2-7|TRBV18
CASSGQPSYEQYF
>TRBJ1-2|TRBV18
CASSLLDSLYGYTF
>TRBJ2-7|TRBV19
CASSILAGGPYEQYF
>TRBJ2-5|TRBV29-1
CSVLRVGREISGRAQYF
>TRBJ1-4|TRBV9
CASSAYGTGSAEKLFF
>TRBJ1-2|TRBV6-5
CASTHGYNYGYTF